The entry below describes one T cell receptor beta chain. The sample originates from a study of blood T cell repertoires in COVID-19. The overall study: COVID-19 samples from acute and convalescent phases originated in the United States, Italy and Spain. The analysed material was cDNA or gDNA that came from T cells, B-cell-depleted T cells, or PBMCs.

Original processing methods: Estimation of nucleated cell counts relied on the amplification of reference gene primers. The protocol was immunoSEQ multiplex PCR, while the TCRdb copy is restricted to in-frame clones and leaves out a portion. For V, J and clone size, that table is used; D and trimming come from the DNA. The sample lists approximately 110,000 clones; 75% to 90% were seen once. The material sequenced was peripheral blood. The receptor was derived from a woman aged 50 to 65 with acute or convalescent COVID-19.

The CDR3 DNA sequence: TGTGCCAGTAGTATAGCGGGCTCCTACAATGAGCAGTTCTTC. It encodes CASSIAGSYNEQFF. The V call is TRBV19, the J call TRBJ2-1; D ambiguous. Germline V gene data show CDR1 as LNHDA and CDR2 as SQIVND (reference sequence). The CDR3 covers 14 residues. Trimming left V 1 base short and J 0 bases short, with 4 bases between.